Below, 7 T cell receptor beta chains from the same sample are listed, as sequenced in a study of T cell responses to AZD1222 COVID-19 vaccine. Produced via immunoSEQ multiplex PCR; TCRdb's table is partial and in-frame only. In the table there are about 82,000 clones, over 75% of which are singletons. This specimen consisted of peripheral blood, obtained 28 days after the second AZD1222 dose. All receptors derive from an adult who received the AZD1222 COVID-19 vaccine.

V is TRBV9 and J is TRBJ1-2; TRBD1 agrees at 7 bases. The V gene end was trimmed by 3 bases and the J gene end by 5 bases; junction bases not matched to a gene: 7. The CDR3 sequence is 14 residues long. CDR1 SGDLS and CDR2 YYNGEE come from the germline V gene. The CDR3 loop is CASSAGTATYGYTF. Here the CDR3 DNA reads TGTGCCAGCAGCGCCGGGACAGCGACGTATGGCTACACCTTC.

This rearrangement joins TRBV11-2 to TRBJ1-4; no clear D gene. The V end was cut by 2 bases, the J end by 7 bases, with 11 bases between. CDR3 length equals 14 residues. Germline loops: CDR1 SGHAT, CDR2 FQNNGV. The CDR3 sequence: CASSLRLKSEKLFF. CDR3 DNA: TGTGCCAGCAGCTTACGTCTGAAGAGTGAAAAACTGTTTTTT. The complete variable domain, with remaining parts taken from reference TRBV11-2 and TRBJ1-4, reads EAGVAQSPRYKIIEKRQSVAFWCNPISGHATLYWYQQILGQGPKLLIQFQNNGVVDDSQLPKDRFSAERLKGVDSTLKIQPAKLEDSAVYLCASSLRLKSEKLFFGSGTQLSVL.

The chain joins TRBV7-2 to TRBJ1-2; 7 nucleotides align to TRBD1. CDR1 SGHTA and CDR2 FQGNSA come from the germline V gene. V gave up 5 bases and J gave up 4 bases; unmatched junction bases: 10. The CDR3 runs 15 residues. CDR3: CASSQSQGVGYGYTF. As DNA, the CDR3 is TGTGCCAGCAGCCAAAGTCAGGGGGTCGGCTATGGCTACACCTTC. Full variable domain (missing parts from reference TRBV7-2 and TRBJ1-2): GAGVSQSPSNKVTEKGKDVELRCDPISGHTALYWYRQSLGQGLEFLIYFQGNSAPDKSGLPSDRFSAERTGGSVSTLTIQRTQQEDSAVYLCASSQSQGVGYGYTFGSGTRLTVV.

V usage is TRBV6-5 and J usage is TRBJ1-5; D may be TRBD1 (6 bases). The CDR3 sequence is 14 residues long. CDR1 is MNHEY and CDR2 is SVGAGI in the germline V gene. Trimming removed 6 bases from V and 1 base from J, with 10 bases in between. The CDR3 DNA reads as TGTGCCAGCAGGGGTCAGGGGAGCAATCAGCCCCAGCATTTT. It is translated as CASRGQGSNQPQHF.

The chain is built from TRBV7-9 and TRBJ1-1; 8 bases map to TRBD1. J was trimmed by 1 base and V by 2 bases; bases with no gene match: 6. The CDR3 contains 16 residues. CDR1 SEHNR and CDR2 FQNEAQ come from the germline V gene (reference sequence). CDR3 bases: TGTGCCAGCAGCTTATACGCTGGACAGGGGAACACTGAAGCTTTCTTT. As protein: CASSLYAGQGNTEAFF.

The chain links TRBV7-2 to TRBJ2-1; 12 bases are a match to TRBD2. The CDR3 loop spans 17 amino acids. CDR1 and CDR2 (germline): SGHTA, FQGNSA. With 1 base clipped from V and 4 bases from J, the junction kept 5 bases outside the gene matches. The CDR3 here is CASSLVLAGGPYNEQFF. Written as DNA, the CDR3 is TGTGCCAGCAGCTTAGTTCTAGCGGGGGGGCCTTACAATGAGCAGTTCTTC.

V and J are TRBV12-3 or TRBV12-4 and TRBJ1-1; unclear D gene. The CDR3 consists of 13 residues. V was clipped by 5 bases and J by 1 base, with 8 bases between them. DNA of the CDR3: TGTGCCAGCAGTATACAAGCGAACACTGAAGCTTTCTTT. As protein: CASSIQANTEAFF.